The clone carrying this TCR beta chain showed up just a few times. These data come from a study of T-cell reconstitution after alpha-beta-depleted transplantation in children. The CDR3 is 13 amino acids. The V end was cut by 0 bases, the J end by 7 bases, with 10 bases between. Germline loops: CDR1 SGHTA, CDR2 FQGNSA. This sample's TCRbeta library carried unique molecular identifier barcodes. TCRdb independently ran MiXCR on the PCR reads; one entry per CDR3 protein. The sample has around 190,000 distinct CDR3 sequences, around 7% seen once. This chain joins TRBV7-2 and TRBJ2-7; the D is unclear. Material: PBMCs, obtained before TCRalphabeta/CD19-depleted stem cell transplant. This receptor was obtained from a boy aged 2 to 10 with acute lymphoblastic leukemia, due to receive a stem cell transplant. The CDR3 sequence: CASSLAPSMEQYF. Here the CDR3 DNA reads TGTGCCAGCAGCTTAGCTCCGTCTATGGAGCAGTACTTC.